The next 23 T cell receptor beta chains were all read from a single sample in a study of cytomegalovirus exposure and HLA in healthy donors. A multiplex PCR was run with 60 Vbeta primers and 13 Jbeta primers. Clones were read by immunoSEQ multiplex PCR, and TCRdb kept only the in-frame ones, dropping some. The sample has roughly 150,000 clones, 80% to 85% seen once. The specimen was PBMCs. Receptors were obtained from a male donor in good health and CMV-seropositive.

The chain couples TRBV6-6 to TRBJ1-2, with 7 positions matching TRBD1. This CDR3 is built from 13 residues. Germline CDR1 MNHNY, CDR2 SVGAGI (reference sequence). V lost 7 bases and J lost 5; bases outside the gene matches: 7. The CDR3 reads CASNLGQAYGYTF. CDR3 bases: TGTGCCAGCAACCTCGGACAGGCGTATGGCTACACCTTC.

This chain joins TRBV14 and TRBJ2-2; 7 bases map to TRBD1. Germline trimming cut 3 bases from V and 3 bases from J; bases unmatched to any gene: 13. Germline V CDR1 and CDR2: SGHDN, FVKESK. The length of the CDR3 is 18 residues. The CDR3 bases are TGTGCCAGCAGCCACCACTCCGACAGGGCCCATCACACCGGGGAGCTGTTTTTT. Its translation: CASSHHSDRAHHTGELFF. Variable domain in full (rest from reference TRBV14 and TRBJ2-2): EAGVTQFPSHSVIEKGQTVTLRCDPISGHDNLYWYRRVMGKEIKFLLHFVKESKQDESGMPNNRFLAERTGGTYSTLKVQPAELEDSGVYFCASSHHSDRAHHTGELFFGEGSRLTVL.

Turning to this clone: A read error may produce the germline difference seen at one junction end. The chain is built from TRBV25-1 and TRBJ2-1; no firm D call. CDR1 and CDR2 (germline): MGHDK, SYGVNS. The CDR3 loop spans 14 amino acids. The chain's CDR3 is CASSDHYSNNEQFF. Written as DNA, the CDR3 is TGTGCCAGCAGTGACCACTACTCCAACAATGAGCAGTTCTTC. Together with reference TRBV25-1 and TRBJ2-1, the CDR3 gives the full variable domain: EADIYQTPRYLVIGTGKKITLECSQTMGHDKMYWYQQDPGMELHLIHYSYGVNSTEKGDLSSESTVSRIRTEHFPLTLESARPSHTSQYLCASSDHYSNNEQFFGPGTRLTVL.

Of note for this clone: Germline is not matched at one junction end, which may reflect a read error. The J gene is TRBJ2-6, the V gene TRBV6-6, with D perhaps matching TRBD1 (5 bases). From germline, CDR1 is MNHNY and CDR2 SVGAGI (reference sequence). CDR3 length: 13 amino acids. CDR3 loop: CASSYGGANGLTF. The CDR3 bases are TGTGCCAGCAGTTACGGTGGGGCCAACGGCCTGACTTTC.

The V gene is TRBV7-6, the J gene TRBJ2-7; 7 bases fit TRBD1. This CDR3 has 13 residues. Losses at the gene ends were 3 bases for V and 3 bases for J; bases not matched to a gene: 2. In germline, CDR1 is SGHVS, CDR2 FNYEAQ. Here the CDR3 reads CASSLAGGYEQYF. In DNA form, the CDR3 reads TGTGCCAGCAGCTTGGCAGGGGGCTACGAGCAGTACTTC.

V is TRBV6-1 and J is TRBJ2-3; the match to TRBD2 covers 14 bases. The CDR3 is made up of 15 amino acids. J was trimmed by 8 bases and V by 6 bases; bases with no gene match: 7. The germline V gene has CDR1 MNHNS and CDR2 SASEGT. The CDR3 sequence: CASSPPGTSGGTQYF. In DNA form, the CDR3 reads TGTGCCAGCAGCCCCCCCGGGACTAGCGGGGGTACGCAGTATTTT.

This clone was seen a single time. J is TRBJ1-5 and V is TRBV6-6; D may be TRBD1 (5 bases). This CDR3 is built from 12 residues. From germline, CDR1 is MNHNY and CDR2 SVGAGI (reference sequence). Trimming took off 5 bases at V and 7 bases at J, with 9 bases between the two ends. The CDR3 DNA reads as TGTGCCAGCAGTGTTGACAGCCAGCCCCAGCATTTT. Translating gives CASSVDSQPQHF.

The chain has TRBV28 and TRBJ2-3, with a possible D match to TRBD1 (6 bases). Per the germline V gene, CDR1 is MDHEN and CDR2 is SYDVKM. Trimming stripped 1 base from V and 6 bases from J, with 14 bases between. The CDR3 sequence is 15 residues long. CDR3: CASSLSQGMVDTQYF. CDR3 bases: TGTGCCAGCAGTTTATCGCAGGGGATGGTTGATACGCAGTATTTT.

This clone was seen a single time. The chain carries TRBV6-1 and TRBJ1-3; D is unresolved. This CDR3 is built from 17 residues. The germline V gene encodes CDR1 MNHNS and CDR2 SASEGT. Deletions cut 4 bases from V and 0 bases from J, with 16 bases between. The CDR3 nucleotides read TGTGCCAGCAGTGGGAGGACCCCCCCCTCCTCTGGAAACACCATATATTTT. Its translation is CASSGRTPPSSGNTIYF.

This CDR3 is CASRGEYSNQPQHF. The CDR3 DNA reads TGTGCCAGCAGGGGCGAGTATAGCAATCAGCCCCAGCATTTT. The chain joins TRBV28 to TRBJ1-5; D is undetermined. CDR1 is MDHEN and CDR2 is SYDVKM in the germline V gene. V lost 6 bases and J lost 0, with 9 bases in between. The CDR3 runs 14 residues.

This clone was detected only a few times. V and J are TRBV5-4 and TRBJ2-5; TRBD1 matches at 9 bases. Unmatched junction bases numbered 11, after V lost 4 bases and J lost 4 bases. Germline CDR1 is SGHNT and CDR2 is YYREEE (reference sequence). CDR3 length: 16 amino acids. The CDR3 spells CASSPGQGTSRETQYF. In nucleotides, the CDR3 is TGTGCCAGCAGCCCGGGACAGGGCACCTCCAGAGAGACCCAGTACTTC.

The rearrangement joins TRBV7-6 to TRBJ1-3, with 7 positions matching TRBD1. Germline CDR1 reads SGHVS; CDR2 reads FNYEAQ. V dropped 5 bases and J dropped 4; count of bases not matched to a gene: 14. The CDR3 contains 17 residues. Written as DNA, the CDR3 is TGTGCCAGCAGCCCTGCCTCCGGGACAGAAACCGGAAACACCATATATTTT. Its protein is CASSPASGTETGNTIYF.

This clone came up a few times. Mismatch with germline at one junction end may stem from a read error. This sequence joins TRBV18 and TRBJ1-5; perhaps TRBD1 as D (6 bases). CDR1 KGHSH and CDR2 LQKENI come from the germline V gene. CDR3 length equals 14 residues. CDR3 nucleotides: TGTGCCAGCTCGCCACAGGGTCTCTGGGAGGCCCAGCATTTT. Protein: CASSPQGLWEAQHF.

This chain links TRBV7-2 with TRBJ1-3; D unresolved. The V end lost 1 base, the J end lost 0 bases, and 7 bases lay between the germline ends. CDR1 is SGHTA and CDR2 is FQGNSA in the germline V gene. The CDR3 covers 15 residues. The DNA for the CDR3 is TGTGCCAGCAGCTTAGATCGCGGCTCTGGAAACACCATATATTTT. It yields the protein CASSLDRGSGNTIYF.

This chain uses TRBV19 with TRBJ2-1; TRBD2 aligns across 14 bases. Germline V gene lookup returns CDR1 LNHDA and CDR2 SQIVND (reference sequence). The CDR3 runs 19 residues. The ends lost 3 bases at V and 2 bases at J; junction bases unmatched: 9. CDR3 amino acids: CASSMLPGLAGAPYNEQFF. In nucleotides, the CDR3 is TGTGCCAGTAGTATGCTCCCGGGACTAGCGGGGGCTCCCTACAATGAGCAGTTCTTC.

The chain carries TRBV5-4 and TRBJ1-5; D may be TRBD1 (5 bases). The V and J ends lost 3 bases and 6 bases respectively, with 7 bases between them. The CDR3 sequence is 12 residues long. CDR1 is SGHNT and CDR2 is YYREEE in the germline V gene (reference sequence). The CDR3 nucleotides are TGTGCCAGCAGCTCCCAGGGTCAGCCCCAGCATTTT. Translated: CASSSQGQPQHF.

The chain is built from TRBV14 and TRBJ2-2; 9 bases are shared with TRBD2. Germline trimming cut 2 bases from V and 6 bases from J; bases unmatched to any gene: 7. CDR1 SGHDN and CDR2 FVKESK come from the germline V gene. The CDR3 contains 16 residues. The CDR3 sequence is CASSQLAGKLSGELFF. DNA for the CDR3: TGTGCCAGCAGCCAACTAGCGGGGAAACTCTCCGGGGAGCTGTTTTTT.

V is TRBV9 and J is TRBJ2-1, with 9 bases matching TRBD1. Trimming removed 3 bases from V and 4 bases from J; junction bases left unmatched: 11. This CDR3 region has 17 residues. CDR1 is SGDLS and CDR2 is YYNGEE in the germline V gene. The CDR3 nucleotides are TGTGCCAGCAGCGCTAAGCCCCGGGACAGGGAGTACAATGAGCAGTTCTTC. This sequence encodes CASSAKPRDREYNEQFF.

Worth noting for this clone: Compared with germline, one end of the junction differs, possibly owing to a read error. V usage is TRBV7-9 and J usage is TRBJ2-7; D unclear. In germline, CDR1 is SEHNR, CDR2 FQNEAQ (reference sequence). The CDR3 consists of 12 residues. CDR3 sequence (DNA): TGTTCCAGCAGCTTAGCCAGCTACGAGCAGTACTTC. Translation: CSSSLASYEQYF.

The CDR3 loop reads CASSLASGGAGEQFF. CDR3 in DNA: TGCGCCAGCAGCTTGGCGAGCGGGGGGGCGGGTGAGCAGTTCTTC. The chain joins TRBV5-1 to TRBJ2-1, with TRBD2 identical over 10 bases. Trimming removed 0 bases from V and 9 bases from J; junction bases left unmatched: 6. Germline V gene sequence: CDR1 SGHRS, CDR2 YFSETQ. The CDR3 contains 15 residues.

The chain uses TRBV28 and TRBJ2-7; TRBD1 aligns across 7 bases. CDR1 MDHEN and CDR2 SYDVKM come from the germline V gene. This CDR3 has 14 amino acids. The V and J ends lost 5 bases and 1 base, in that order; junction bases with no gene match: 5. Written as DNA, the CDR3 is TGTGCCAGCAGTCCTCGACAGGGATCCTACGAGCAGTACTTC. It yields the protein CASSPRQGSYEQYF.

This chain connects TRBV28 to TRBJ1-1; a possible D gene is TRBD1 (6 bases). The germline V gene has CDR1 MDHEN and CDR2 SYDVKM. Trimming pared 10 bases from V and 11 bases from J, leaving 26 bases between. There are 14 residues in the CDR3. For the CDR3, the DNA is TGTGCCATCCTAAGAGGGTCGCAGAGGGGGGGGGCTTTCTTT. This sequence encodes CAILRGSQRGGAFF.

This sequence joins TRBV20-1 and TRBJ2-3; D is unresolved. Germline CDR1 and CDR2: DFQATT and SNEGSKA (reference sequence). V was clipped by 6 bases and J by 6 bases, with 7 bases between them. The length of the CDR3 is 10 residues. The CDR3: CSAARDTQYF. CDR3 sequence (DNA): TGCAGTGCCGCTAGGGATACGCAGTATTTT.